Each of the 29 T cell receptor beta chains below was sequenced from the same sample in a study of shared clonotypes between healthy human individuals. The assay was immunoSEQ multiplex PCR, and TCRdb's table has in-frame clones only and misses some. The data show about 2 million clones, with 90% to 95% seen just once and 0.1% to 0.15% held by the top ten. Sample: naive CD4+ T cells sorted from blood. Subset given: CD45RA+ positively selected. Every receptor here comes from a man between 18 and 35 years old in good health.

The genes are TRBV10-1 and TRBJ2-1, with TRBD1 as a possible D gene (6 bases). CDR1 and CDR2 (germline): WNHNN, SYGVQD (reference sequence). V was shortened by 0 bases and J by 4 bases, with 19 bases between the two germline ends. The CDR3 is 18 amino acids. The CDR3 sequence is CASSESRVRGGVYNEQFF. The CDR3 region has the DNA TGCGCCAGCAGTGAGTCGAGAGTGAGAGGGGGTGTTTACAATGAGCAGTTCTTC.

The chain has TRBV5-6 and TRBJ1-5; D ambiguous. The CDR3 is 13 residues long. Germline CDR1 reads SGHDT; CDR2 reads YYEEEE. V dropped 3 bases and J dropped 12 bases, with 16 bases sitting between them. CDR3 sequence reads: CASSWAEGGRQHF. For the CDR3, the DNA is TGTGCCAGCAGCTGGGCCGAGGGAGGACGCCAGCATTTT. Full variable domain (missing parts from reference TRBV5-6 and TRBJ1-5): DAGVTQSPTHLIKTRGQQVTLRCSPKSGHDTVSWYQQALGQGPQFIFQYYEEEERQRGNFPDRFSGHQFPNYSSELNVNALLLGDSALYLCASSWAEGGRQHFGDGTRLSIL.

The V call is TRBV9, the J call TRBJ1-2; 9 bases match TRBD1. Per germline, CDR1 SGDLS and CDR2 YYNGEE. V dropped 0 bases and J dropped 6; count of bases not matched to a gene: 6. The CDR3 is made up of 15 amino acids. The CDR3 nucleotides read TGTGCCAGCAGCGTAGGACCAACAGGGGGCGATGGCTACACCTTC. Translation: CASSVGPTGGDGYTF.

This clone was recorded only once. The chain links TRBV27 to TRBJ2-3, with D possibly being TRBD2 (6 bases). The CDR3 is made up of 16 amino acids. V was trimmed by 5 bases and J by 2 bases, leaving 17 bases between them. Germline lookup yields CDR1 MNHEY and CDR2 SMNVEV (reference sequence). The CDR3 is CASSPGGAGHTDTQYF. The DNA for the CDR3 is TGTGCCAGCAGTCCCGGGGGAGCGGGCCACACAGATACGCAGTATTTT.

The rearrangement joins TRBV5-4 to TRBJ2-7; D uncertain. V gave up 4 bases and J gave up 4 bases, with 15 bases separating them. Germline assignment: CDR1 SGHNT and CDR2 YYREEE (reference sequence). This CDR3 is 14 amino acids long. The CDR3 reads CASSPDVHLYEQYF. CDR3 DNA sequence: TGTGCCAGCAGCCCGGACGTCCATTTGTACGAGCAGTACTTC.

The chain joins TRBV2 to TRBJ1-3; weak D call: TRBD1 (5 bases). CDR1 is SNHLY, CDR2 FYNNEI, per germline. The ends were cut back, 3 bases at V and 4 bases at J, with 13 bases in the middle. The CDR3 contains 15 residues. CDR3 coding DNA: TGTGCCAGCAGTGATTCCGGGACTGCGGGAAACACCATATATTTT. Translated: CASSDSGTAGNTIYF.

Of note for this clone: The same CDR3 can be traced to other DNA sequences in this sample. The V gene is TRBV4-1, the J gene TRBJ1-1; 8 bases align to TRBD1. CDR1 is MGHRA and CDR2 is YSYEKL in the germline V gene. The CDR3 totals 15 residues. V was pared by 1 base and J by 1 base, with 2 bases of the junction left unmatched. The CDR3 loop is CASSQGTGSNTEAFF. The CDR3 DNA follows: TGCGCCAGCAGCCAAGGGACAGGGTCGAACACTGAAGCTTTCTTT.

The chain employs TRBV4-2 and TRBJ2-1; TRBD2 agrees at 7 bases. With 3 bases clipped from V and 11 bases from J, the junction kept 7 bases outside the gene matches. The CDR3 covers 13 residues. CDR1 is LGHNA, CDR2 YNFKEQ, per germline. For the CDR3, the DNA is TGTGCCAGCAGCCAGACCGGGACTACTAAGCAGTTCTTC. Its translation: CASSQTGTTKQFF.

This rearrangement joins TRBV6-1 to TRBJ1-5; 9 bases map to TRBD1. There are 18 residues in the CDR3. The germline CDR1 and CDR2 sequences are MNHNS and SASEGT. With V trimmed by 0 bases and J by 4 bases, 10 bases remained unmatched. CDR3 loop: CASSEAGTGRIWNQPQHF. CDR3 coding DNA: TGTGCCAGCAGTGAAGCCGGGACAGGGAGGATTTGGAATCAGCCCCAGCATTTT.

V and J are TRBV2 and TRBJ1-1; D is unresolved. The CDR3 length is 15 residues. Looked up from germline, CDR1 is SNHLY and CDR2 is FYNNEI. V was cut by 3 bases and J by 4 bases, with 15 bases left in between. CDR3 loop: CASSEIPGWSTEAFF. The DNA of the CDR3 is TGTGCCAGCAGTGAGATCCCGGGTTGGAGCACTGAAGCTTTCTTT.

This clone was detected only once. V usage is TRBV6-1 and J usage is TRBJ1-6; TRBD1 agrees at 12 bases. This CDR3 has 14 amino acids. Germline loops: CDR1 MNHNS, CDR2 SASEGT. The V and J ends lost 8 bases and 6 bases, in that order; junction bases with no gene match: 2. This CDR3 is CASRGQGANSPLHF. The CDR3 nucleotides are TGTGCCAGCCGGGGACAGGGGGCTAATTCACCCCTCCACTTT.

CDR3 in amino acids: CASSGASDPALHF. The CDR3 DNA is TGTGCCAGCTCTGGGGCATCTGATCCAGCCCTCCACTTT. V gene TRBV18 combines with J gene TRBJ1-6, with D possibly being TRBD1 (5 bases). CDR3 length equals 13 residues. Deletions cut 6 bases from V and 14 bases from J, with 17 bases between. The germline CDR1 and CDR2 sequences are KGHSH and LQKENI.

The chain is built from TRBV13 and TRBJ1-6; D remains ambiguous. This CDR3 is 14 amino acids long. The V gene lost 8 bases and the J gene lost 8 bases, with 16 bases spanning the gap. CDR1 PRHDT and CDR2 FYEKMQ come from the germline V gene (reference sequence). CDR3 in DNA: TGTGCCAGCGAGTCCGGATCCGGGTATTCACCCCTCCACTTT. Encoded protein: CASESGSGYSPLHF.

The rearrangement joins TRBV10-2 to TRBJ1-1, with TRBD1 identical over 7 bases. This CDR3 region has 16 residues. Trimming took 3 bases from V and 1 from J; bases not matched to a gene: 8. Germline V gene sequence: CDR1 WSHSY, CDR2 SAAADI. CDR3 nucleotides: TGCGCCAGCAGTGACACCCAGGGGGTGTGGAACACTGAAGCTTTCTTT. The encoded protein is CASSDTQGVWNTEAFF.

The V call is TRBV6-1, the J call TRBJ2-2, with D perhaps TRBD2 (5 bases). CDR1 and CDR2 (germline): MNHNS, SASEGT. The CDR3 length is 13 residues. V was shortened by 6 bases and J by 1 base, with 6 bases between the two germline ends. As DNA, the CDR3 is TGTGCCAGCAGGGGGAGGAACACCGGGGAGCTGTTTTTT. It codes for CASRGRNTGELFF.

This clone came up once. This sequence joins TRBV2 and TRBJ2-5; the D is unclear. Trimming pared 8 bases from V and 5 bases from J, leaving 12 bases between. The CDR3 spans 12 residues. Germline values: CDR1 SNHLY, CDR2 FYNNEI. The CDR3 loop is CASRLVVETQYF. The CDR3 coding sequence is TGTGCCAGCCGACTTGTGGTGGAGACCCAGTACTTC.

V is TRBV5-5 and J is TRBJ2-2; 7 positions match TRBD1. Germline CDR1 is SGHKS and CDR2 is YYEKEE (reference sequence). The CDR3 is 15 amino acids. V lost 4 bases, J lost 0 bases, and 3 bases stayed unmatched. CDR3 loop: CASSLQGSNTGELFF. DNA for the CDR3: TGTGCCAGCAGCCTACAGGGGTCGAACACCGGGGAGCTGTTTTTT.

CDR3 sequence reads: CASSERWTSGGFSTDTQYF. The DNA of the CDR3 is TGTGCCAGCAGTGAGAGATGGACTAGCGGGGGGTTCAGCACAGATACGCAGTATTTT. This rearrangement joins TRBV2 to TRBJ2-3; 14 bases match TRBD2. V lost 3 bases to trimming and J lost 0 bases; unmatched junction nucleotides: 8. In germline, CDR1 is SNHLY, CDR2 FYNNEI. The CDR3 is 19 residues long.

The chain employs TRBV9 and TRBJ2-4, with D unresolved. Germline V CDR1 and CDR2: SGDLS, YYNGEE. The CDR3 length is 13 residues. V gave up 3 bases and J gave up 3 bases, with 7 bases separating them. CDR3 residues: CASSGYDKNIQYF. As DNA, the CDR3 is TGTGCCAGCAGCGGGTATGACAAAAACATTCAGTACTTC.

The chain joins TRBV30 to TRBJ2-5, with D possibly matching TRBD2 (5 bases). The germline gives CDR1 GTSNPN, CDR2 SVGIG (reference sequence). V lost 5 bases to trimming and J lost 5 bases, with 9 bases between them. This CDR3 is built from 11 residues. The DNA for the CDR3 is TGTGCCTGGCGGACTTGGGAGACCCAGTACTTC. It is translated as CAWRTWETQYF.

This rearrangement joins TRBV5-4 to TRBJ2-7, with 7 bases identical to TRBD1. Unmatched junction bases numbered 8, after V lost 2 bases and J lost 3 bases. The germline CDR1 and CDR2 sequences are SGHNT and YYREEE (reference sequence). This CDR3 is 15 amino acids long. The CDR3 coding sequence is TGTGCCAGCAGCTTATTCAAGGGGGCGATCTACGAGCAGTACTTC. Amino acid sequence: CASSLFKGAIYEQYF.

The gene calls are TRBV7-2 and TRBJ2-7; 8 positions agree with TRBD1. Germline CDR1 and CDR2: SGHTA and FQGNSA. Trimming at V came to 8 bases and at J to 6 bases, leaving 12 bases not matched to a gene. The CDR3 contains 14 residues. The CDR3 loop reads CASGARQGAGEQYF. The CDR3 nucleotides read TGTGCCAGCGGCGCCCGCCAGGGGGCTGGCGAGCAGTACTTC.

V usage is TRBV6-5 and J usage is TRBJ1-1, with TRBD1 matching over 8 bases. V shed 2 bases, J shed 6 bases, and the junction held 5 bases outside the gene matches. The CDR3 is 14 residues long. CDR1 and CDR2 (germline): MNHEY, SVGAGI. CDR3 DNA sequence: TGTGCCAGCAGTTACGGTGACAGGGGCGCTGAAGCTTTCTTT. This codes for CASSYGDRGAEAFF.

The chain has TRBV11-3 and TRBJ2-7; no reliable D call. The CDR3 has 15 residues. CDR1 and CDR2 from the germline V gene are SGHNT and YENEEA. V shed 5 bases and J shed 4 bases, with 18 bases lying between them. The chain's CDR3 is CASSPQLSGIYEQYF. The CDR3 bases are TGTGCCAGCAGCCCCCAACTAAGTGGGATTTACGAGCAGTACTTC. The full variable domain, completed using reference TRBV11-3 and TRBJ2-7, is EAGVVQSPRYKIIEKKQPVAFWCNPISGHNTLYWYLQNLGQGPELLIRYENEEAVDDSQLPKDRFSAERLKGVDSTLKIQPAELGDSAVYLCASSPQLSGIYEQYFGPGTRLTVT.

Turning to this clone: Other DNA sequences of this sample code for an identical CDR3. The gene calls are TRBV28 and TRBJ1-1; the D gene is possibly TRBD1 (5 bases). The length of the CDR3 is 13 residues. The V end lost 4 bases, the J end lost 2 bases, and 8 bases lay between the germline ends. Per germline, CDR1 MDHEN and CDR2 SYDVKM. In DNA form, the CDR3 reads TGTGCCAGCAGTTCGACAGTTAACACTGAAGCTTTCTTT. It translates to CASSSTVNTEAFF. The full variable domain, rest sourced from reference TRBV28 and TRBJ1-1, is DVKVTQSSRYLVKRTGEKVFLECVQDMDHENMFWYRQDPGLGLRLIYFSYDVKMKEKGDIPEGYSVSREKKERFSLILESASTNQTSMYLCASSSTVNTEAFFGQGTRLTVV.

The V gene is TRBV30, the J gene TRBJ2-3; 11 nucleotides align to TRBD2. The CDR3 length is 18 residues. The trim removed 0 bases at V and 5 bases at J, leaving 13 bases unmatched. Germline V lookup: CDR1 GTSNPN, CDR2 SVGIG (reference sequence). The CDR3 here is CAWSVSRTSGPKGDTQYF. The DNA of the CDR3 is TGTGCCTGGAGTGTCTCGCGGACTAGCGGGCCTAAGGGAGATACGCAGTATTTT.

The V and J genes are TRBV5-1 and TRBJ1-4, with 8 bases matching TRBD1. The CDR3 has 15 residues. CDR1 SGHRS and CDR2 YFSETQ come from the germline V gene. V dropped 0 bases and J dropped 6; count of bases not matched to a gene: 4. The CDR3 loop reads CASSLGDRRDEKLFF. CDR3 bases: TGCGCCAGCAGCTTGGGGGACAGGCGGGATGAAAAACTGTTTTTT.

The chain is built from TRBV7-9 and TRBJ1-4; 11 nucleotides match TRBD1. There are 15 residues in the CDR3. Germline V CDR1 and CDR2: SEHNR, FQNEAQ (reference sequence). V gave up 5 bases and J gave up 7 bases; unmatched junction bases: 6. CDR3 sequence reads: CASSPAGTGGEKLFF. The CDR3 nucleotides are TGTGCCAGCAGCCCCGCCGGGACAGGGGGTGAAAAACTGTTTTTT. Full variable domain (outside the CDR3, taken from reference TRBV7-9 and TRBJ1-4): DTGVSQNPRHKITKRGQNVTFRCDPISEHNRLYWYRQTLGQGPEFLTYFQNEAQLEKSRLLSDRFSAERPKGSFSTLEIQRTEQGDSAMYLCASSPAGTGGEKLFFGSGTQLSVL.

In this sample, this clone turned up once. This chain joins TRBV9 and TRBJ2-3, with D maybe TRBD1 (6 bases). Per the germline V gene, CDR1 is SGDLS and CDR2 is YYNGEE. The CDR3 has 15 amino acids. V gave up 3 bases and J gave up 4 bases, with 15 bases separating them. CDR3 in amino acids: CASSGDNKGADTQYF. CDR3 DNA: TGTGCCAGCAGCGGGGACAACAAGGGAGCAGATACGCAGTATTTT.